The clone carrying this T cell receptor (beta chain) has more than one count but fewer than ten. An input of about 0.5 to 1 ug of RNA was subjected to reverse transcription using random hexamers. Using its own MiXCR run on the immunoSEQ multiplex PCR reads, TCRdb lists one record per CDR3 protein. Of 200,000 to 250,000 distinct CDR3 sequences in the sample, approximately 92% are singletons; the top ten hold approximately 0.072%. The sample belongs to a study of CD8 T cells in Susac syndrome. The V end was cut by 7 bases, the J end by 0 bases, with 10 bases between. There are 14 residues in the CDR3. Germline CDR1 MNHNS, CDR2 SASEGT.

The receptor was derived from a human donor with multiple sclerosis. The sequenced material came from CD4+ T cells from PBMCs. The rearrangement joins TRBV6-1 to TRBJ1-5; D may be TRBD1 (5 bases). CDR3 sequence: CASIGGVSNQPQHF. In nucleotides, the CDR3 is TGTGCCAGCATAGGAGGGGTTAGCAATCAGCCCCAGCATTTT.